The 31 T cell receptor beta chains in this list originate from one sample, sequenced in a study of T cells in localized non-small cell lung cancer. Using immunoSEQ multiplex PCR, the repertoire was profiled, and TCRdb retains in-frame clones only, with some absent. This repertoire shows 45,000 to 65,000 clones, around three quarters found once; its top ten account for around 4%. Sequencing was performed on PBMCs, taken before any cancer treatment. All receptors derive from a woman aged 35-75 years with stage II lung adenocarcinoma.

The V gene is TRBV29-1, the J gene TRBJ1-1; 12 bases are shared with TRBD1. Losses at the gene ends were 5 bases for V and 2 bases for J; bases not matched to a gene: 9. This CDR3 has 16 amino acids. CDR1 and CDR2 (germline): SQVTM, ANQGSEA. In DNA, the CDR3 is TGCAGCGTTATAAGCCGGGACAGGGGGCACAACACTGAAGCTTTCTTT. Translated: CSVISRDRGHNTEAFF.

The rearrangement uses TRBV18 and TRBJ2-1; unclear D gene. Germline V gene sequence: CDR1 KGHSH, CDR2 LQKENI. The CDR3 has 11 amino acids. Trimming cost V 6 bases and J 4 bases, with 4 bases left between them. In DNA, the CDR3 is TGTGCCAGCTCGGTGTACAATGAGCAGTTCTTC. Protein sequence: CASSVYNEQFF. Drawing the rest from reference TRBV18 and TRBJ2-1, the complete variable domain is NAGVMQNPRHLVRRRGQEARLRCSPMKGHSHVYWYRQLPEEGLKFMVYLQKENIIDESGMPKERFSAEFPKEGPSILRIQQVVRGDSAAYFCASSVYNEQFFGPGTRLTVL.

V gene TRBV29-1 combines with J gene TRBJ1-2, with D uncertain. Germline V CDR1 and CDR2: SQVTM, ANQGSEA. Between the trimmed V and J ends, which lost 7 bases and 6 bases, there was a span of 6 bases. The CDR3 runs 9 residues. CDR3 loop: CSEGDGYTF. The DNA for the CDR3 is TGCAGCGAGGGCGATGGCTACACCTTC.

This clone was observed a handful of times. The chain employs TRBV7-9 and TRBJ2-7; D gene ambiguous. This CDR3 region has 12 residues. Per the germline V gene, CDR1 is SEHNR and CDR2 is FQNEAQ (reference sequence). Trimming cost V 3 bases and J 3 bases, with 6 bases left between them. As DNA, the CDR3 is TGTGCCAGCAGCTTCGATTACTACGAGCAGTACTTC. It translates to CASSFDYYEQYF.

The J gene is TRBJ1-2, the V gene TRBV7-9; 7 bases agree with TRBD1. V shed 6 bases, J shed 3 bases, and the junction held 10 bases outside the gene matches. The CDR3 has 15 residues. CDR1 SEHNR and CDR2 FQNEAQ come from the germline V gene (reference sequence). The CDR3 nucleotides are TGTGCCAGCAGTCGACGAACAGGGGACGACTATGGCTACACCTTC. It yields the protein CASSRRTGDDYGYTF.

This clone has only a few counts. V gene TRBV5-6 combines with J gene TRBJ2-3, with 7 positions matching TRBD1. The J segment lost 3 bases and the V segment lost 1 base, leaving 5 bases of the junction unmatched. CDR3 size: 15 residues. Germline V lookup: CDR1 SGHDT, CDR2 YYEEEE. In DNA, the CDR3 is TGTGCCAGCAGCTTGTTGGACAGGTTAACAGATACGCAGTATTTT. Protein product: CASSLLDRLTDTQYF.

This clone occurred a few times. This chain joins TRBV19 and TRBJ1-5; D unclear. V lost 2 bases and J lost 1, with 9 bases in between. This CDR3 has 15 residues. Per germline, CDR1 LNHDA and CDR2 SQIVND (reference sequence). This CDR3 reads CASSISAGSNQPQHF. CDR3 DNA: TGTGCCAGTAGTATATCGGCCGGGAGCAATCAGCCCCAGCATTTT.

This clone was seen once. The CDR3, as DNA: TGTGCCAGCTCACCGCCGTGGGACACGACCTACGAGCAGTACTTC. Its protein product is CASSPPWDTTYEQYF. V is TRBV18 and J is TRBJ2-7; tentatively, D is TRBD1 (6 bases). CDR1 KGHSH and CDR2 LQKENI come from the germline V gene. Trimming stripped 3 bases from V and 2 bases from J, with 14 bases between. The CDR3 contains 15 residues.

The chain employs TRBV6-1 and TRBJ2-1; possibly TRBD1 or TRBD2 for D (5 bases each). The CDR3 is 13 residues long. Germline lookup yields CDR1 MNHNS and CDR2 SASEGT. V was clipped by 5 bases and J by 8 bases, with 13 bases between them. The CDR3 protein is CASSNTVGDEQFF. The DNA for the CDR3 is TGTGCCAGCAGTAACACGGTGGGGGATGAGCAGTTCTTC.

The genes are TRBV15 and TRBJ2-1; D possibly corresponds to TRBD1 (6 bases). With 5 bases removed from V and 3 bases from J, the gap between germline ends came to 8 bases. Germline CDR1 LNHNV, CDR2 YYDKDF (reference sequence). The length of the CDR3 is 13 residues. The CDR3 loop reads CATSGQLYNEQFF. As DNA, the CDR3 is TGTGCCACCAGCGGACAGCTCTACAATGAGCAGTTCTTC.

V gene TRBV6-1 combines with J gene TRBJ2-3; 8 bases align to TRBD1. The CDR3 runs 14 residues. The germline CDR1 and CDR2 sequences are MNHNS and SASEGT. The V and J ends lost 4 bases and 6 bases, in that order; junction bases with no gene match: 6. This CDR3 reads CASSALTGADTQYF. The CDR3 region has the DNA TGTGCCAGCAGTGCCCTGACAGGGGCCGATACGCAGTATTTT.

The chain links TRBV20-1 to TRBJ2-3; TRBD2 is a possible D gene (5 bases). Trimming took 6 bases from V and 5 from J, leaving 6 bases between them. CDR3 size: 10 residues. CDR1 is DFQATT, CDR2 SNEGSKA, per germline (reference sequence). DNA for the CDR3: TGCAGTGCCGGAGGAGATACGCAGTATTTT. This sequence encodes CSAGGDTQYF.

This rearrangement joins TRBV4-1 to TRBJ2-3; 11 nucleotides agree with TRBD2. The V gene's germline CDR1 is MGHRA and CDR2 YSYEKL. The ends lost 6 bases at V and 3 bases at J; junction bases unmatched: 5. The CDR3 is made up of 15 amino acids. The CDR3 coding sequence is TGCGCCAGCAGACCTAGCGGGGGGCGAACAGATACGCAGTATTTT. It encodes CASRPSGGRTDTQYF.

The chain joins TRBV6-1 to TRBJ2-3; D uncertain. Germline V lookup: CDR1 MNHNS, CDR2 SASEGT. The CDR3 covers 13 residues. V dropped 3 bases and J dropped 2 bases, with 6 bases sitting between them. The CDR3, as DNA: TGTGCCAGCAGTGAGCTCAACACAGATACGCAGTATTTT. Its protein is CASSELNTDTQYF.

The genes are TRBV6-5 and TRBJ2-3; TRBD2 matches 9 bases. CDR3 size: 16 residues. From germline, CDR1 is MNHEY and CDR2 SVGAGI. V trimming: 2 bases; J trimming: 2 bases; junction bases outside the gene matches: 5. The CDR3 DNA is TGTGCCAGCAGTTACGTAACTAGCGGGTTCACAGATACGCAGTATTTT. Translation gives CASSYVTSGFTDTQYF.

The chain joins TRBV29-1 to TRBJ2-1; D may be TRBD1 or TRBD2 (5 bases each). The germline CDR1 and CDR2 sequences are SQVTM and ANQGSEA. The V end was cut by 7 bases, the J end by 8 bases, with 15 bases between. The CDR3 sequence is 12 residues long. The CDR3 loop reads CSAQGVGDEQFF. The CDR3 DNA reads as TGCAGCGCCCAGGGAGTTGGGGATGAGCAGTTCTTC.

This clone showed up just once. The chain uses TRBV2 and TRBJ2-1; 9 positions agree with TRBD2. CDR3 length: 16 amino acids. The germline CDR1 and CDR2 sequences are SNHLY and FYNNEI. Trimming cost V 2 bases and J 1 base; bases outside gene matches: 3. CDR3: CASSERSGGSYNEQFF. The CDR3, as DNA: TGTGCCAGCAGTGAAAGGAGCGGGGGGTCCTACAATGAGCAGTTCTTC.

The chain links TRBV28 to TRBJ2-1, with 8 bases aligning to TRBD2. CDR1 and CDR2 (germline): MDHEN, SYDVKM. Trimming removed 3 bases from V and 8 bases from J; junction bases left unmatched: 9. CDR3 length equals 15 residues. The CDR3 sequence is CASSFGTSGSDEQFF. The CDR3 bases are TGTGCCAGCAGTTTCGGGACTAGTGGGTCGGATGAGCAGTTCTTC.

V gene TRBV19 combines with J gene TRBJ1-3, with D possibly TRBD1 on 5 matching bases. V was cut by 5 bases and J by 7 bases, with 18 bases left in between. This CDR3 contains 15 residues. Germline CDR1 is LNHDA and CDR2 is SQIVND (reference sequence). The CDR3 region is CASSVRTGAGNTIYF. DNA for the CDR3: TGTGCCAGTAGTGTACGTACAGGCGCCGGTAACACCATATATTTT.

The CDR3, as DNA: TGTGCCAGCATAGAAGGGGGGACAGGGCGTTCCGGGGAGCTGTTTTTT. Translation: CASIEGGTGRSGELFF. This chain uses TRBV28 with TRBJ2-2; 9 bases agree with TRBD1. After removal of 7 bases from V and 6 bases from J, the junction contained 12 bases not matched to a gene. CDR3 length: 16 amino acids. Germline CDR1 and CDR2: MDHEN and SYDVKM.

This clone showed up just a few times. V and J are TRBV19 and TRBJ1-5; D gene unclear. The germline V gene has CDR1 LNHDA and CDR2 SQIVND (reference sequence). CDR3 length equals 15 residues. V was shortened by 3 bases and J by 0 bases, with 9 bases between the two germline ends. The CDR3 region is CASSIFGNSNQPQHF. Written as DNA, the CDR3 is TGTGCCAGTAGTATTTTCGGTAATAGCAATCAGCCCCAGCATTTT.

The rearrangement joins TRBV7-2 to TRBJ1-6; TRBD1 matches 8 bases. V dropped 2 bases and J dropped 9; count of bases not matched to a gene: 6. The germline gives CDR1 SGHTA, CDR2 FQGNSA. The length of the CDR3 is 15 residues. Written as DNA, the CDR3 is TGTGCCAGCAGCTTAATGACAGGGGTGGGTTCACCCCTCCACTTT. This codes for CASSLMTGVGSPLHF.

Points on this clone: Other DNA sequences in the sample encode the same CDR3. This chain connects TRBV10-3 to TRBJ1-5; D ambiguous. Trimming took 0 bases from V and 7 from J, leaving 4 bases between them. Germline CDR1 and CDR2: ENHRY and SYGVKD. CDR3 size: 12 residues. CDR3 nucleotides: TGTGCCATCAGTGAGTCGGGCCAGCCCCAGCATTTT. Residues: CAISESGQPQHF.

This clone turned up a few times. For the CDR3, the DNA is TGTGCCAGCAGCTTAAATTCGGTTACCGGGGAGCTGTTTTTT. This sequence encodes CASSLNSVTGELFF. The chain recombines TRBV7-2 with TRBJ2-2; D remains ambiguous. This CDR3 region has 14 residues. The germline CDR1 and CDR2 sequences are SGHTA and FQGNSA. V was trimmed by 2 bases and J by 5 bases, leaving 9 bases between them. The whole variable domain, filled in from reference TRBV7-2 and TRBJ2-2, reads GAGVSQSPSNKVTEKGKDVELRCDPISGHTALYWYRQSLGQGLEFLIYFQGNSAPDKSGLPSDRFSAERTGGSVSTLTIQRTQQEDSAVYLCASSLNSVTGELFFGEGSRLTVL.

The chain combines TRBV11-2 with TRBJ1-3, with 7 positions matching TRBD1. This CDR3 is 17 amino acids long. V lost 5 bases and J lost 4; bases outside the gene matches: 14. Germline values: CDR1 SGHAT, CDR2 FQNNGV. As DNA, the CDR3 is TGTGCCAGCAGCACGTACGACAGGGCTGAATTCGGAAACACCATATATTTT. Its translation: CASSTYDRAEFGNTIYF.

V gene TRBV5-1 combines with J gene TRBJ1-2; D gene ambiguous. The germline gives CDR1 SGHRS, CDR2 YFSETQ. The CDR3 has 15 residues. V lost 4 bases and J lost 0, with 13 bases in between. In nucleotides, the CDR3 is TGCGCCAGCAGCCCAAAGACTGGAGCTAACTATGGCTACACCTTC. As protein: CASSPKTGANYGYTF.

The V gene is TRBV30, the J gene TRBJ1-5; 9 bases line up with TRBD1. The length of the CDR3 is 14 residues. Germline trimming cut 0 bases from V and 5 bases from J; bases unmatched to any gene: 2. From germline, CDR1 is GTSNPN and CDR2 SVGIG (reference sequence). The CDR3 DNA is TGTGCCTGGAGTGTACAGGGGGCCTATCAGCCCCAGCATTTT. This sequence encodes CAWSVQGAYQPQHF.

V usage is TRBV7-3 and J usage is TRBJ2-7; possibly TRBD1 for D (6 bases). This CDR3 contains 15 residues. The V end lost 5 bases, the J end lost 1 base, and 15 bases lay between the germline ends. Germline assignment: CDR1 SGHTA and CDR2 FQGTGA. CDR3 nucleotide sequence: TGTGCCAGCAGCCTTGACAGGACGGAGTCCTACGAGCAGTACTTC. It is translated as CASSLDRTESYEQYF.

The chain carries TRBV28 and TRBJ2-7; 10 positions agree with TRBD1. The germline V gene encodes CDR1 MDHEN and CDR2 SYDVKM. The CDR3 spans 18 residues. Trimming removed 5 bases from V and 4 bases from J; junction bases left unmatched: 17. In DNA, the CDR3 is TGTGCCAGCAGTCCCCACTCGCGCGGACAGGGGGGGTTATACGAGCAGTACTTC. Protein: CASSPHSRGQGGLYEQYF. Together with reference TRBV28 and TRBJ2-7, the CDR3 gives the full variable domain: DVKVTQSSRYLVKRTGEKVFLECVQDMDHENMFWYRQDPGLGLRLIYFSYDVKMKEKGDIPEGYSVSREKKERFSLILESASTNQTSMYLCASSPHSRGQGGLYEQYFGPGTRLTVT.

This clone has a handful of counts. The J gene is TRBJ2-2, the V gene TRBV5-1, with 10 bases aligning to TRBD2. The CDR3 is made up of 17 amino acids. Germline values: CDR1 SGHRS, CDR2 YFSETQ. V lost 2 bases, J lost 0 bases, and 4 bases stayed unmatched. The CDR3 nucleotides read TGCGCCAGCAGCTTCAGCGGGGGGGCCACGAACACCGGGGAGCTGTTTTTT. Protein product: CASSFSGGATNTGELFF.

V is TRBV11-2 and J is TRBJ2-3, with no clear D. This CDR3 comprises 11 residues. Per the germline V gene, CDR1 is SGHAT and CDR2 is FQNNGV. The V gene lost 4 bases and the J gene lost 8 bases, with 7 bases spanning the gap. The CDR3 DNA sequence: TGTGCCAGCAGCTCGACCCGTACGCAGTATTTT. Amino acids: CASSSTRTQYF. Full variable domain (outside the CDR3, taken from reference TRBV11-2 and TRBJ2-3): EAGVAQSPRYKIIEKRQSVAFWCNPISGHATLYWYQQILGQGPKLLIQFQNNGVVDDSQLPKDRFSAERLKGVDSTLKIQPAKLEDSAVYLCASSSTRTQYFGPGTRLTVL.